This T cell receptor (beta chain) was sequenced for a study of monozygotic twins with inflammatory bowel disease. Using the 5' RACE reads, TCRdb records one entry per CDR3 protein without DNA. This repertoire includes approximately 110,000 distinct CDR3 sequences. This CDR3 comprises 12 residues. Germline CDR1 is SNHLY and CDR2 is FYNNEI. The chain combines TRBV2 with TRBJ2-5. This clonotype was sampled from a human donor with ulcerative colitis or Crohn's disease, or a healthy co-twin of an affected twin (not recorded which). The specimen sequenced was blood. The CDR3 protein is CASDGYQETQYF.